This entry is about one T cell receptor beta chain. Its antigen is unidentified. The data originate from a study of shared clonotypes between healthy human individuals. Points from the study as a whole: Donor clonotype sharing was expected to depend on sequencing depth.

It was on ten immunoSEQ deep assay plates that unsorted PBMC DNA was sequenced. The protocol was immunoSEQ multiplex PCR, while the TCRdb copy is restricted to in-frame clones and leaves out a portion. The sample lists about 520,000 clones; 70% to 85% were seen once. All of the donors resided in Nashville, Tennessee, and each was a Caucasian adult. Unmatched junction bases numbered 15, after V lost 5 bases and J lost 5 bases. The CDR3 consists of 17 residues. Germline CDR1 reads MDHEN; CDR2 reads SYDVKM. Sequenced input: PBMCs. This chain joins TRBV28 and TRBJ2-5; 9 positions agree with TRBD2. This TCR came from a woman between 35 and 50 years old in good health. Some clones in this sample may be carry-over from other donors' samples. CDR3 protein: CASSTRGTSSGVETQYF. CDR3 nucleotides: TGTGCCAGCAGTACCCGGGGGACTAGCTCCGGCGTGGAGACCCAGTACTTC.